This TCR beta chain was captured by sequencing in a study of regulatory dendritic cells for organ transplantation. Study-wide points: Memory CD8+ clonal expansion seemed more limited with regulatory than mature dendritic cells. Naive T cells showed high diversity, memory cells less, memory CD8+ least. Considerable individual heterogeneity was seen in alloreactive memory CD8+ T cells.

The CDR3 totals 15 residues. The germline CDR1 and CDR2 sequences are MNHNY and SVGAGI (reference sequence). Trimming shortened V by 0 bases and J by 0 bases, and 8 bases separated the two germline ends. In this sample, this clone turned up once. Its specificity is not known. CD4+ or CD8+ T cells were sorted as naive CD45RA+ or memory CD45RO+. Using immunoSEQ multiplex PCR, the repertoire was profiled, and TCRdb retains in-frame clones only, with some absent. Among 35,000 to 40,000 clones listed, about 93% were seen once. What was sequenced was naive CD8+ T cells from blood. Specified subset: CD45RA+ naive T cells. This sequence was found in a human donor in good health. The V gene is TRBV6-6, the J gene TRBJ2-5; no definite D call. CDR3 amino acids: CASSYSVGYQETQYF. Here the CDR3 DNA reads TGTGCCAGCAGTTACTCGGTCGGCTACCAAGAGACCCAGTACTTC.